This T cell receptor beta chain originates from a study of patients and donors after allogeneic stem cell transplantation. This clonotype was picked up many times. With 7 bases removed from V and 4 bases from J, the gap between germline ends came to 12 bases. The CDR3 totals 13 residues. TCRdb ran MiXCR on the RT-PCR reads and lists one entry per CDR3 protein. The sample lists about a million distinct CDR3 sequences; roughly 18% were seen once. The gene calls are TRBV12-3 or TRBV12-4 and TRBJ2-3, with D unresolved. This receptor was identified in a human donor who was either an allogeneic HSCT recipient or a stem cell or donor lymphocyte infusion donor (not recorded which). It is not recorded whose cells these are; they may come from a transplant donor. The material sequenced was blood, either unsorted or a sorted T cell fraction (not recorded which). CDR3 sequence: CASTFGPADTQYF. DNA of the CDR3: TGTGCCAGCACCTTCGGGCCGGCAGATACGCAGTATTTT.